The present T cell receptor (beta chain) was sequenced within a study of blood T cell repertoires in COVID-19. Whole-study context: Material from acute and convalescent COVID-19 was sourced from the United States, Italy and Spain. T cells, B-cell-depleted T cells, or PBMCs provided the cDNA or gDNA that served as material.

This CDR3 spans 15 amino acids. V lost 8 bases, J lost 0 bases, and 16 bases lay in between. Germline V gene lookup returns CDR1 MNHEY and CDR2 SVGAGI. In the source study's methods: For nucleated cells, counts were estimated from reference gene primer amplification. Data came from immunoSEQ multiplex PCR; TCRdb stores just in-frame clones and leaves some out. D and trimming were read from the DNA, whereas the V and J calls and clone size are those reported in that table. The table has roughly 330,000 clones, around 86% seen once; the top ten hold about 9.4%. For recovered donors of Cohort 3, there were two negative PCRs, clearance, or symptom resolution.

The sample taken for sequencing was PBMCs or T cells enriched from blood (not recorded which). This chain connects TRBV6-5 to TRBJ1-1, with D possibly TRBD1 on 5 matching bases. The clonotype was recovered from a young woman who had recovered from COVID-19. The chain's CDR3 is CASQQRQFMNTEAFF. CDR3 in DNA: TGTGCCAGCCAACAGAGACAGTTCATGAACACTGAAGCTTTCTTT.